These T cell receptor beta chains were read from a single sample in a study of vaccination effects on CD4 cells after COVID-19. Measured with immunoSEQ multiplex PCR; TCRdb has only the in-frame clones, and not every one. The sample has around 45,000 clones, around 78% seen once. These receptors lack a known antigen. The sequences come from CD4+ T cells from PBMCs cultured with SARS-CoV-2 spike peptides, collected before COVID-19 vaccination. The receptors come from a human donor who received a COVID-19 vaccine. Each CDR3 is given with its conserved first and last residue. A D gene is named only where the DNA matches it firmly. Part of the rows lack a size; the others show once, few, many or a class for expanded clones.

D gene: NA; J gene: TRBJ1-6; V gene: TRBV28; clone size: NA; CDR3 protein: CASTSIRGSTSPLHF; CDR3 DNA: TGTGCCAGCACCTCTATCAGGGGTTCTACCTCACCCCTCCACTTT
D gene: NA; J gene: TRBJ1-3; V gene: TRBV6-5; clone size: few; CDR3 protein: CASSYGVSSSGNTIYF; CDR3 DNA: TGTGCCAGCAGTTACGGGGTGTCCAGCTCTGGAAACACCATATATTTT
D gene: NA; J gene: TRBJ2-5; V gene: TRBV7-6; clone size: NA; CDR3 protein: CASSLAPSQETQYF; CDR3 DNA: TGTGCCAGCAGCTTAGCGCCCTCACAAGAGACCCAGTACTTC
D gene: NA; J gene: TRBJ1-5; V gene: TRBV30; clone size: NA; CDR3 protein: CAWNPGDGRNQPQHF; CDR3 DNA: TGTGCCTGGAACCCGGGGGATGGACGCAATCAGCCCCAGCATTTT
D gene: NA; J gene: TRBJ1-5; V gene: TRBV14; clone size: NA; CDR3 protein: CASSQGGSNSNQPQHF; CDR3 DNA: TGTGCCAGCAGCCAAGGCGGTTCGAATAGCAATCAGCCCCAGCATTTT
D gene: NA; J gene: TRBJ1-1; V gene: TRBV11-2; clone size: few; CDR3 protein: CASSLMRNTEAFF; CDR3 DNA: TGTGCCAGCAGCTTAATGAGGAACACTGAAGCTTTCTTT
D gene: NA; J gene: TRBJ2-1; V gene: TRBV7-2; clone size: NA; CDR3 protein: CASRNSGGNNEQFF; CDR3 DNA: TGTGCCAGCAGAAATTCCGGGGGTAACAATGAGCAGTTCTTC
D gene: NA; J gene: TRBJ1-5; V gene: TRBV21-1; clone size: NA; CDR3 protein: CASTPLRTGDGQPQHF; CDR3 DNA: TGTGCCAGCACCCCCCTCCGGACAGGGGACGGTCAGCCCCAGCATTTT
D gene: TRBD2; J gene: TRBJ2-5; V gene: TRBV28; clone size: once; CDR3 protein: CASSRSGGLQETQYF; CDR3 DNA: TGTGCCAGCAGTCGTAGCGGGGGGCTTCAAGAGACCCAGTACTTC
D gene: TRBD2; J gene: TRBJ2-1; V gene: TRBV20-1; clone size: NA; CDR3 protein: CVAGGYNEQFF; CDR3 DNA: TGCGTAGCGGGGGGTTACAATGAGCAGTTCTTC
D gene: TRBD1; J gene: TRBJ1-4; V gene: TRBV5-1; clone size: NA; CDR3 protein: CASSPWTGGINEKLFF; CDR3 DNA: TGCGCCAGCAGTCCCTGGACAGGGGGTATTAATGAAAAACTGTTTTTT
D gene: TRBD1; J gene: TRBJ1-1; V gene: TRBV10-3; clone size: NA; CDR3 protein: CAISERGQGGAEAFF; CDR3 DNA: TGTGCCATCAGTGAGAGGGGACAGGGTGGGGCTGAAGCTTTCTTT
D gene: NA; J gene: TRBJ1-4; V gene: TRBV7-8; clone size: NA; CDR3 protein: CASSRFEGGTNEKLFF; CDR3 DNA: TGTGCCAGCAGCCGATTTGAGGGTGGAACTAATGAAAAACTGTTTTTT
D gene: NA; J gene: TRBJ1-2; V gene: TRBV6-1; clone size: few; CDR3 protein: CASSELEGGYGYTF; CDR3 DNA: TGTGCCAGCAGTGAATTGGAGGGGGGCTATGGCTACACCTTC
D gene: TRBD1; J gene: TRBJ1-1; V gene: TRBV5-5; clone size: NA; CDR3 protein: CASSLEVGGGDTEAFF; CDR3 DNA: TGTGCCAGCAGCTTAGAGGTAGGGGGCGGGGACACTGAAGCTTTCTTT
D gene: TRBD1; J gene: TRBJ2-1; V gene: TRBV6-6; clone size: NA; CDR3 protein: CASSPTGGVQVEQFF; CDR3 DNA: TGTGCCAGCAGTCCGACAGGGGGCGTTCAGGTGGAGCAGTTCTTC
D gene: NA; J gene: TRBJ2-6; V gene: TRBV4-1; clone size: NA; CDR3 protein: CASSQAPTSGANVLTF; CDR3 DNA: TGCGCCAGCAGCCAAGCACCGACTTCTGGGGCCAACGTCCTGACTTTC
D gene: TRBD1; J gene: TRBJ2-1; V gene: TRBV6-5; clone size: few; CDR3 protein: CASSYSGQLTYNEQFF; CDR3 DNA: TGTGCCAGCAGTTACTCGGGACAGCTGACCTACAATGAGCAGTTCTTC
D gene: NA; J gene: TRBJ1-2; V gene: TRBV5-1; clone size: NA; CDR3 protein: CASSLGTSNYGYTF; CDR3 DNA: TGCGCCAGCAGCCTCGGGACTTCTAACTATGGCTACACCTTC
D gene: NA; J gene: TRBJ2-2; V gene: TRBV5-5; clone size: NA; CDR3 protein: CASSLTQMNTGELFF; CDR3 DNA: TGTGCCAGCAGCTTAACCCAAATGAACACCGGGGAGCTGTTTTTT
D gene: TRBD2; J gene: TRBJ2-3; V gene: TRBV30; clone size: NA; CDR3 protein: CAWSSGGSTDTQYF; CDR3 DNA: TGTGCCTGGAGCAGCGGGGGGAGCACAGATACGCAGTATTTT
D gene: NA; J gene: TRBJ2-5; V gene: TRBV4-2; clone size: once; CDR3 protein: CASSQAVGGETQYF; CDR3 DNA: TGTGCCAGCAGCCAAGCAGTGGGGGGTGAGACCCAGTACTTC
D gene: NA; J gene: TRBJ1-2; V gene: TRBV5-1; clone size: NA; CDR3 protein: CASSLYQGSTGNYTF; CDR3 DNA: TGCGCCAGCAGCTTGTATCAGGGGTCCACGGGAAACTACACCTTC
D gene: NA; J gene: TRBJ1-1; V gene: TRBV5-1; clone size: once; CDR3 protein: CASSLGVAVNTEAFF; CDR3 DNA: TGCGCCAGCAGCTTAGGCGTTGCAGTGAACACTGAAGCTTTCTTT
D gene: NA; J gene: TRBJ1-2; V gene: TRBV6-1; clone size: NA; CDR3 protein: CASGEDSYYGYTF; CDR3 DNA: TGTGCCAGCGGTGAAGACTCCTACTATGGCTACACCTTC
D gene: NA; J gene: TRBJ2-6; V gene: TRBV27; clone size: NA; CDR3 protein: CASREWSSGANVLTF; CDR3 DNA: TGTGCCAGCAGGGAATGGAGCTCTGGGGCCAACGTCCTGACTTTC
D gene: TRBD1; J gene: TRBJ1-2; V gene: TRBV12-3/TRBV12-4; clone size: NA; CDR3 protein: CASRRQGYGYTF; CDR3 DNA: TGTGCCAGCAGGAGACAGGGCTATGGCTACACCTTC
D gene: TRBD1; J gene: TRBJ2-2; V gene: TRBV10-1; clone size: NA; CDR3 protein: CASRGQAGELFF; CDR3 DNA: TGCGCCAGCAGAGGACAGGCCGGGGAGCTGTTTTTT
D gene: NA; J gene: TRBJ1-5; V gene: TRBV2; clone size: few; CDR3 protein: CASRAAESYQPQHF; CDR3 DNA: TGTGCCAGCAGGGCAGCGGAGTCCTATCAGCCCCAGCATTTT
D gene: NA; J gene: TRBJ1-2; V gene: TRBV28; clone size: NA; CDR3 protein: CASSSRRRGYYGYTF; CDR3 DNA: TGTGCCAGCAGTTCCCGGCGGCGGGGGTACTATGGCTACACCTTC
D gene: NA; J gene: TRBJ2-3; V gene: TRBV5-1; clone size: NA; CDR3 protein: CASSPQPGPGGEDTQYF; CDR3 DNA: TGCGCCAGCAGTCCCCAACCCGGGCCAGGGGGGGAAGATACGCAGTATTTT
D gene: NA; J gene: TRBJ2-2; V gene: TRBV7-3; clone size: few; CDR3 protein: CASSLKGGELFF; CDR3 DNA: TGTGCCAGCAGCTTAAAGGGCGGGGAGCTGTTTTTT
D gene: NA; J gene: TRBJ2-3; V gene: TRBV7-2; clone size: NA; CDR3 protein: CASSLAPRDTQYF; CDR3 DNA: TGTGCCAGCAGCTTAGCCCCCCGCGATACGCAGTATTTT
D gene: NA; J gene: TRBJ2-5; V gene: TRBV5-5; clone size: NA; CDR3 protein: CASSLGTEKETQYF; CDR3 DNA: TGTGCCAGCAGCTTGGGGACAGAAAAAGAGACCCAGTACTTC
D gene: NA; J gene: TRBJ1-1; V gene: TRBV5-1; clone size: NA; CDR3 protein: CASSLAVSMGTEAFF; CDR3 DNA: TGCGCCAGCAGCTTGGCAGTCTCCATGGGCACTGAAGCTTTCTTT
D gene: NA; J gene: TRBJ2-1; V gene: TRBV5-1; clone size: NA; CDR3 protein: CASSLGNSYNEQFF; CDR3 DNA: TGCGCCAGCAGCTTGGGTAACTCCTACAATGAGCAGTTCTTC
D gene: TRBD2; J gene: TRBJ2-2; V gene: TRBV9; clone size: NA; CDR3 protein: CASSVAGAGATNTGELFF; CDR3 DNA: TGTGCCAGCAGCGTAGCCGGAGCGGGGGCCACGAACACCGGGGAGCTGTTTTTT
D gene: NA; J gene: TRBJ1-2; V gene: TRBV28; clone size: few; CDR3 protein: CASSLGVSGYTF; CDR3 DNA: TGTGCCAGCAGTTTGGGAGTATCCGGCTACACCTTC
D gene: NA; J gene: TRBJ2-2; V gene: TRBV14; clone size: NA; CDR3 protein: CASSQDWGRINTGELFF; CDR3 DNA: TGTGCCAGCAGCCAAGATTGGGGCCGGATTAACACCGGGGAGCTGTTTTTT
D gene: TRBD2; J gene: TRBJ2-3; V gene: TRBV9; clone size: NA; CDR3 protein: CASSVGAGGLTSTDTQYF; CDR3 DNA: TGTGCCAGCAGCGTAGGGGCGGGGGGGCTTACTAGCACAGATACGCAGTATTTT
D gene: NA; J gene: TRBJ2-5; V gene: TRBV7-3; clone size: NA; CDR3 protein: CASSLTPATETQYF; CDR3 DNA: TGTGCCAGCAGCTTAACTCCGGCCACGGAGACCCAGTACTTC
D gene: NA; J gene: TRBJ2-3; V gene: TRBV12-3/TRBV12-4; clone size: NA; CDR3 protein: CASRGNTQYF; CDR3 DNA: TGTGCCAGCCGAGGGAATACGCAGTATTTT
D gene: NA; J gene: TRBJ2-1; V gene: TRBV7-3; clone size: few; CDR3 protein: CASSLTGTYNEQFF; CDR3 DNA: TGTGCCAGCAGCTTGACAGGAACCTACAATGAGCAGTTCTTC
D gene: NA; J gene: TRBJ2-5; V gene: TRBV7-3; clone size: NA; CDR3 protein: CASSSQGGETQYF; CDR3 DNA: TGTGCCAGCAGCTCACAGGGTGGTGAGACCCAGTACTTC
D gene: TRBD1; J gene: TRBJ1-2; V gene: TRBV3-1/TRBV3-2; clone size: NA; CDR3 protein: CASSQQGEQGYTF; CDR3 DNA: TGTGCCAGCAGCCAACAGGGGGAGCAGGGCTACACCTTC
D gene: NA; J gene: TRBJ2-2; V gene: TRBV5-1; clone size: NA; CDR3 protein: CASSLGGHTGELFF; CDR3 DNA: TGCGCCAGCAGCTTGGGGGGCCACACCGGGGAGCTGTTTTTT
D gene: TRBD2; J gene: TRBJ2-5; V gene: TRBV7-2; clone size: NA; CDR3 protein: CAILAGDGTQYF; CDR3 DNA: TGTGCCATCCTAGCGGGGGACGGGACCCAGTACTTC
D gene: NA; J gene: TRBJ2-5; V gene: TRBV18; clone size: NA; CDR3 protein: CASSPTGQAETQYF; CDR3 DNA: TGTGCCAGCTCCCCAACCGGCCAGGCGGAGACCCAGTACTTC
D gene: NA; J gene: TRBJ2-5; V gene: TRBV12-5; clone size: NA; CDR3 protein: CASGLKETQYF; CDR3 DNA: TGTGCTAGTGGTTTGAAAGAGACCCAGTACTTC
D gene: NA; J gene: TRBJ1-1; V gene: TRBV5-1; clone size: once; CDR3 protein: CASTHSIWGDLFTEAFF; CDR3 DNA: TGCGCCAGCACCCATTCAATTTGGGGGGACCTGTTTACTGAAGCTTTCTTT
D gene: TRBD1; J gene: TRBJ1-2; V gene: TRBV2; clone size: once; CDR3 protein: CASTRTAGGASNYGYTF; CDR3 DNA: TGTGCCAGCACTAGAACGGCAGGGGGCGCTTCTAACTATGGCTACACCTTC
D gene: NA; J gene: TRBJ1-2; V gene: TRBV7-2; clone size: NA; CDR3 protein: CASSLKGYYGYTF; CDR3 DNA: TGTGCCAGCAGCTTAAAGGGGTACTATGGCTACACCTTC